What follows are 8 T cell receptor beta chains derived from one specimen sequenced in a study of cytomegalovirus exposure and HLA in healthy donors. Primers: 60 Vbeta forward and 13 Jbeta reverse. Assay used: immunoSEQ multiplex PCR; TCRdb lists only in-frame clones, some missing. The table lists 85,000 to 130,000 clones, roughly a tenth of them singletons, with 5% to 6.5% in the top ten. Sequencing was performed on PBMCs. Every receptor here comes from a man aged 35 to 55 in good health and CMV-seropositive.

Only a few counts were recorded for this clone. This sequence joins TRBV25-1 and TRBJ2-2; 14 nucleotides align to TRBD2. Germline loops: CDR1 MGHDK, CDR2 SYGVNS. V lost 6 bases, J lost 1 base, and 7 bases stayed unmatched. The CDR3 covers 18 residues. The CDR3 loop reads CASSETSGRVKNTGELFF. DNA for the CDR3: TGTGCCAGCAGCGAGACTAGCGGGAGGGTAAAGAACACCGGGGAGCTGTTTTTT.

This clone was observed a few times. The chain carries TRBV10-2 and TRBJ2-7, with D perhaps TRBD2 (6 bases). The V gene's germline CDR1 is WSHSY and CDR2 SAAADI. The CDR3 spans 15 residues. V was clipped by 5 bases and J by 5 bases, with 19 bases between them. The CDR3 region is CASSSGVAVLDEQYF. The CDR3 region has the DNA TGCGCCAGCAGTTCGGGGGTAGCAGTCCTGGACGAGCAGTACTTC.

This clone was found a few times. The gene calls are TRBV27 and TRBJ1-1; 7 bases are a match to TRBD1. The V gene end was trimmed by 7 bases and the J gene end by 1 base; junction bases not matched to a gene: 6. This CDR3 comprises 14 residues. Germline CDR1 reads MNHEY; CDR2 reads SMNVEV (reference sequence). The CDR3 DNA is TGTGCCAGCAAAACTGACAGGGAGAACACTGAAGCTTTCTTT. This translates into CASKTDRENTEAFF.

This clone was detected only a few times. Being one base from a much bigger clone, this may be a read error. The CDR3 reads CASSPGTPNTGELFF. For the CDR3, the DNA is TGTGCCAGCAGCCCCGGGACTCCGAACACCGGGGAGCTGTTTTTT. The gene calls are TRBV9 and TRBJ2-2; maybe TRBD2 (6 bases). CDR3 length: 15 amino acids. Germline V gives CDR1 SGDLS, CDR2 YYNGEE. The V end lost 4 bases, the J end lost 0 bases, and 10 bases lay between the germline ends.

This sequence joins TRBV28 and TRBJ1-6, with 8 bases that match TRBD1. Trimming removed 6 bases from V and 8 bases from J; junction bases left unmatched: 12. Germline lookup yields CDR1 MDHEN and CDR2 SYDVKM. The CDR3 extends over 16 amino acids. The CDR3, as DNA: TGTGCCAGCAGCCTCCCCCGGGACAGGCTTGATTCACCCCTCCACTTT. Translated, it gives CASSLPRDRLDSPLHF.

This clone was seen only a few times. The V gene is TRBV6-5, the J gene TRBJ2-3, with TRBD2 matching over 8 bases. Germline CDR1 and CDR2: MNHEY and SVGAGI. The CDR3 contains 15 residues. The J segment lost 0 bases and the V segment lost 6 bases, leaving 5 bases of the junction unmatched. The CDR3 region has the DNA TGTGCCAGCAGCTCAAGCGGGGGAAGCACAGATACGCAGTATTTT. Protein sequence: CASSSSGGSTDTQYF.

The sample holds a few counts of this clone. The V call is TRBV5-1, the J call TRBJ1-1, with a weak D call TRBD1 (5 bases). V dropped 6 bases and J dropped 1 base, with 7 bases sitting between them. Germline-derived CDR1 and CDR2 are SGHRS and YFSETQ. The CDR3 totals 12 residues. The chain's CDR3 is CASTGQNTEAFF. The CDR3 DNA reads TGCGCCAGCACAGGGCAGAACACTGAAGCTTTCTTT.

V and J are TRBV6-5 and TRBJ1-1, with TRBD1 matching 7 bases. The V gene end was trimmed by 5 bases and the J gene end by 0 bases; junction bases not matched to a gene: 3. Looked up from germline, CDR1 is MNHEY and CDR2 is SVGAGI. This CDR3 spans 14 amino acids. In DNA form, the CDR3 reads TGTGCCAGCAGTCGGGGACAGCTGAACACTGAAGCTTTCTTT. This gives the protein CASSRGQLNTEAFF.